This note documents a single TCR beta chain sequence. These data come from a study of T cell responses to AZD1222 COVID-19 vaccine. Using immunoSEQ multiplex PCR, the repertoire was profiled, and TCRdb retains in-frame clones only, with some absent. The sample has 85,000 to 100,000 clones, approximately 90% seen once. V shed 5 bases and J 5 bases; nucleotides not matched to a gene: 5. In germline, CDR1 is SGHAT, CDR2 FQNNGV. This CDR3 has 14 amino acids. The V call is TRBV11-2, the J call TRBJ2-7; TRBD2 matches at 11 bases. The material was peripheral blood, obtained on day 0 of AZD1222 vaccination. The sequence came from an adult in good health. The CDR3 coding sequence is TGTGCCAGCAGCCCGACTAGCGGGAAAAACGAGCAGTACTTC. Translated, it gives CASSPTSGKNEQYF.